The T cell receptor beta chain under discussion was sequenced for a study of blood T cell repertoires in COVID-19. V was clipped by 2 bases and J by 2 bases, with 4 bases between them. From germline, CDR1 is SGHVS and CDR2 FQNEAQ. CDR3 size: 13 residues. The assay was immunoSEQ multiplex PCR, and TCRdb's table has in-frame clones only and misses some. The sample includes around 130,000 clones, approximately 87% of them seen just once. The chain links TRBV7-8 to TRBJ2-1; D is unclear. This receptor was obtained from a woman aged 50 to 60 with acute or convalescent COVID-19. Sequencing was done on a sample of peripheral blood. CDR3 in amino acids: CASSLYTYNEQFF. The CDR3 DNA sequence: TGTGCCAGCAGCTTATACACCTACAATGAGCAGTTCTTC.